This TCR beta chain was obtained from a study of blood T cell repertoires in COVID-19 (TCRdb year 2020). Background for the entire study: Collaborator samples came from the United States, Italy and Spain and covered acute and convalescent phases of COVID-19. Samples came from the ongoing ImmuneRACE study (first 160 participants) plus 1,254 subjects from 6 global collaborators. Deeply sampled blood TCRbeta repertoires from subjects exposed to, actively infected with, or recovered from COVID-19 were included in the dataset. The repertoires were made available in a free public database intended to serve as a resource for research on the immune response to SARS-CoV-2. Where available, HLA class I and class II types were obtained from metadata supplied by the sample provider rather than from assay-based typing. A de-identified subject ID, COVID-19 status, age in years and sex were almost always included in the sample metadata. The material from the prospective study consisted of cDNA or gDNA derived from T cells, B-cell-depleted T cells, or PBMCs. The study at large found these results: The quantity of clinical and demographic metadata differed by source and by participant and was supplied without curation.

TCRbeta CDR3 regions were amplified from genomic DNA using the immunoSEQ Assay, a bias-controlled multiplex PCR. In the authors' own workflow: The number of nucleated cells in each sample was estimated from the amplification of reference gene primers within the assay. Sequence reads were collapsed and filtered to measure the absolute abundance of every unique TCRbeta CDR3 rearrangement. For each sample, productive Simpson clonality was calculated by taking the square root of Simpson's diversity index across productive rearrangements. TCRdb retrieved this table from immuneACCESS and kept in-frame rearrangements only. Not all clones are present; in checked studies, unresolved V genes account for under half, and no reason is known for the remainder. The V and J calls and clone size were taken over from that table, and D and trimming were inferred from the DNA. The sample has under 150,000 clones on record, approximately 80% of them singletons. 20% to 25% of the sample belongs to the ten largest clones.

Each collaborating institution followed its own protocols to collect whole blood in K2EDTA tubes. Collaborator samples were shipped for TCRbeta analysis as frozen whole blood, isolated PBMCs, or DNA extracted from either sample type. Taken from the germline V gene (reference sequence), the CDR1 and CDR2 loops are GTSNPN and SVGIG. Reading from cysteine to phenylalanine, the CDR3 counts 16 amino acids. The CDR3 DNA has 48 bases and is translated from base 1. Trimmed from V: 2 bases; trimmed from J: 7 bases; junction bases lacking a gene match: 13. Of note for this clone: What this receptor recognizes is not known. No base qualities exist here, and no much larger clone lies one base off it.

The sample was peripheral blood. The sequence came from a human donor in a cohort sampled during active COVID-19. The receptor chain draws on TRBV30 and TRBJ1-4; 7 bases in between match TRBD1. The encoded CDR3 is CAWSQITGDVREKLFF. The DNA reads as follows: TGTGCCTGGAGTCAGATAACAGGGGATGTACGTGAAAAACTGTTTTTT.